A selection of T cell receptor beta chains follows, all from one sample in a study of T cells in Graves' hyperthyroidism and ophthalmopathy. MiXCR, applied by TCRdb to the multiplex PCR reads, yields one record per CDR3 protein. The sample has 500,000 to 600,000 distinct CDR3 sequences, around 43% seen once. Input material: peripheral blood or thyroid tissue (not recorded which). All receptors derive from an adult woman with Graves' disease, either hyperthyroidism or ophthalmopathy (not recorded which). Both conserved end residues are part of each CDR3. The D gene is left open where the match is weak. Part of the rows lack a size; the others show once, few, many or a class for expanded clones.

D,size,J,V,DNA,CDR3
TRBD2,NA,TRBJ2-6,TRBV7-3,TGTGCCAGCAGCTCCGGGGGGGTCTCTGGGGCCAACGTCCTGACTTTC,CASSSGGVSGANVLTF
TRBD1,NA,TRBJ2-6,TRBV10-3,TGTGCCATCAGTGAGACAGGGGACCTCTCTGGGGCCAACGTCCTGACTTTC,CAISETGDLSGANVLTF
NA,once,TRBJ1-5,TRBV5-5,TGTGCCAGCAGCCCGCGATTTGGTCGGGGGTTGGGCAATCAGCCCCAGCATTTT,CASSPRFGRGLGNQPQHF
NA,NA,TRBJ2-5,TRBV12-5,TGTGCTAGTGCCCCTATCGGTGGAGAGACCCAGTACTTC,CASAPIGGETQYF
TRBD1,NA,TRBJ1-5,TRBV19,TGTGCCGGTAGTCCACGGACAGGGAATAGCAATCAGCCCCAGCATTTT,CAGSPRTGNSNQPQHF
NA,many,TRBJ2-2,TRBV7-2,TGTGCCAGCAGCCAGGACAGCACCGGGGAGCTGTTTTTT,CASSQDSTGELFF
NA,NA,TRBJ2-5,TRBV29-1,TGCAGCAGAGTGATAGAGACCCAGTACTTC,CSRVIETQYF
TRBD1,NA,TRBJ1-4,TRBV10-3,TGTGCCATCAGGGACACAGGGGGCGGGAATGAAAAACTGTTTTTT,CAIRDTGGGNEKLFF
TRBD1,NA,TRBJ1-3,TRBV2,TGTGCCAGCCAGGGGGATGCTGGAAACACCATATATTTT,CASQGDAGNTIYF
NA,NA,TRBJ1-6,TRBV9,TGTGCCAGCAGCGTAGATGCGAGTTCCAATTCACCCCTCCACTTT,CASSVDASSNSPLHF
NA,NA,TRBJ1-2,TRBV29-1,TGCAGCGTCGCAACTTCGGACAGCCCCTACTATGGCTACACCTTC,CSVATSDSPYYGYTF
NA,NA,TRBJ1-5,TRBV12-3/TRBV12-4,TGTGCCAGCAGCGTGGATGGTTTGGGCAATCAGCCCCAGCATTTT,CASSVDGLGNQPQHF
NA,many,TRBJ1-2,TRBV10-2,TGCGCCAGCAGGGAGGTCGGCTACACCTTC,CASREVGYTF
NA,NA,TRBJ1-4,TRBV2,TGTGCCAGCAGTGGAACGCACCGGGAAAAACTGTTTTTT,CASSGTHREKLFF
NA,many,TRBJ1-4,TRBV6-6,TGTGCCAGCAGTTACAGGGGAGGTGGAAATGAAAAACTGTTTTTT,CASSYRGGGNEKLFF
NA,NA,TRBJ1-1,TRBV25-1,TGTGCCAGCAGACAGGGCGGACGTGAGTACACTGAAGCTTTCTTT,CASRQGGREYTEAFF
NA,few,TRBJ1-1,TRBV14,TGTGCCAGCAGCCAAAAAGGATTAGTGAACACTGAAGCTTTCTTT,CASSQKGLVNTEAFF
NA,many,TRBJ2-7,TRBV11-2,TGTGCCAGCAGCTTAGCAGCGACAGGACCCTACGAGCAGTACTTC,CASSLAATGPYEQYF
NA,many,TRBJ1-1,TRBV10-3,TGTGCCATCAGTGAGAGGCAGGTGGACACTGAAGCTTTCTTT,CAISERQVDTEAFF
TRBD1,NA,TRBJ2-7,TRBV10-3,TGTGCCATCAGTGACAGGGGGACAAGCTACGAGCAGTACTTC,CAISDRGTSYEQYF
NA,few,TRBJ2-7,TRBV7-2,TGTGCCAGCAGCTTAGATTGGGCTGGGCAGTACTTC,CASSLDWAGQYF
NA,many,TRBJ2-1,TRBV19,TGTGCCAGTAGTCTGGGACTGAGCTCCTACAATGAGCAGTTCTTC,CASSLGLSSYNEQFF
TRBD1,NA,TRBJ2-2,TRBV19,TGTGCCAGTAGCACCGGGACAGGGGGCAGCGGGGAGCTGTTTTTT,CASSTGTGGSGELFF
NA,few,TRBJ2-2,TRBV28,TGTGCCAGCAGTTTATATGTCGGGGAGCTGTTTTTT,CASSLYVGELFF
NA,few,TRBJ2-5,TRBV25-1,TGTGCCAGCAGGGGGGGTAGGATGGGGACCCAGTACTTC,CASRGGRMGTQYF
TRBD2,NA,TRBJ2-2,TRBV7-8,TGTGCCATCCTTAGCGGGATATGGGACACCGGGGAGCTGTCTTGG,CAILSGIWDTGELSW
NA,few,TRBJ1-6,TRBV20-1,TGCAGTGCTGCATTAGGGGGTTGGTATAATAATTCACCCCTCCACTTT,CSAALGGWYNNSPLHF
TRBD1,many,TRBJ1-6,TRBV2,TGTGCCAGCGTCGGGACAGGCAATTCACCCCTCCACTTT,CASVGTGNSPLHF
NA,few,TRBJ1-1,TRBV14,TGTGCCAGCAGCCAAGATCTACCGTACACTGAAGCTTTCTTT,CASSQDLPYTEAFF
NA,many,TRBJ1-1,TRBV10-3,TGTGCCATCAGTGGCCGATCCGGGGAGAACACTGAAGCTTTCTTT,CAISGRSGENTEAFF
NA,many,TRBJ1-6,TRBV7-2,TGTGCCAGCAGGTTGGAACTCTATAATTCACCCCTCCACTTT,CASRLELYNSPLHF
NA,few,TRBJ1-1,TRBV20-1,TGCAGTGCTAAAGGGAATTGGCACACTGAAGCTTTCTTT,CSAKGNWHTEAFF
NA,few,TRBJ2-2,TRBV7-2,TGTGCCAGCAGCTTAAATCCCGTGGGCGCGGGATATTTT,CASSLNPVGAGYF
NA,few,TRBJ2-7,TRBV5-1,TGCGCCAGCAGCCTCCGGGACGACTACGAGCAGTACTTC,CASSLRDDYEQYF
TRBD1,NA,TRBJ1-6,TRBV20-1,TGCAGTGCTAGTATGGGACAGGGTAATTCACCCCTCCACTTT,CSASMGQGNSPLHF
TRBD1,many,TRBJ1-5,TRBV5-1,TGCGCCAGCAGTCCTGGACAGGGGGGACAGCCCCAGCATTTT,CASSPGQGGQPQHF
NA,NA,TRBJ2-7,TRBV7-2,TGTGCCAGCAGCTTATGGGGGGCCTACGAGCAGTACTTC,CASSLWGAYEQYF
NA,NA,TRBJ2-5,TRBV6-1,TGTGCCAGCAGTGACAGCCCCGAACCAGGGACCCAGTACTTC,CASSDSPEPGTQYF
NA,few,TRBJ1-2,TRBV20-1,TGCAGTGCTAGACAGGGCAATGGCTACACCTTC,CSARQGNGYTF
TRBD1,once,TRBJ1-1,TRBV5-1,TGCGCCAGCAGCTCCCAGGGGGAGAACACTGAAGCTTTCTTT,CASSSQGENTEAFF
TRBD2,many,TRBJ2-7,TRBV20-1,TGCAGTGCAAGGAAAGGGACTAGCGTATCCTACGAGCAGTACTTC,CSARKGTSVSYEQYF
NA,many,TRBJ2-7,TRBV24-1,TGTGCCACCAGTGATGTAGGGGGTCTCGAGCAGTACTTC,CATSDVGGLEQYF
TRBD2,NA,TRBJ2-7,TRBV2,TGTGCCAGCGGGCAAGCGGGAGCCTACGAGCAGTACTTC,CASGQAGAYEQYF
TRBD2,NA,TRBJ2-7,TRBV25-1,TGTGCCAGCAGCCCTCCCTTCGGGGCGGGAGGGCCCTACGAGCAGTACTTC,CASSPPFGAGGPYEQYF
TRBD1,few,TRBJ1-2,TRBV4-3,TGCGCCAGCAGCCACGTAAACCCGGACAGGGATGGCTACACCTTC,CASSHVNPDRDGYTF
NA,NA,TRBJ2-7,TRBV20-1,TGCAGTGCTAGTAGGAGGGGACCCACCTACGAGCAGTACTTC,CSASRRGPTYEQYF
TRBD2,NA,TRBJ2-7,TRBV7-9,TGTGCCAGCAGCCCTAGACTAGCGGGCAACACCGGGGAGCTGTACTTC,CASSPRLAGNTGELYF
TRBD2,NA,TRBJ2-3,TRBV20-1,TGCAGTGCTCCCTCGACTAGCGGGAGTTCAGATACGCAGTATTTT,CSAPSTSGSSDTQYF
TRBD1,few,TRBJ2-5,TRBV20-1,TGCAGTGCCCTGGACAGGGGGGAGACCCAGTACTTC,CSALDRGETQYF
TRBD1,NA,TRBJ2-6,TRBV13,TGTGCCAGCAGCTTAGTTGACAGGGGCTATTATGGGGCCAACGTCCTGACTTTC,CASSLVDRGYYGANVLTF
TRBD1,many,TRBJ2-2,TRBV15,TGTGCCACCAGGACAGGGCACGAACGTGACAGGGAGCTGTTTTTT,CATRTGHERDRELFF
TRBD1,NA,TRBJ1-5,TRBV5-6,TGTGCCAGCAGCGGGGGACAGTATAGCAATCAGCCCCAGCATTTT,CASSGGQYSNQPQHF
NA,NA,TRBJ2-2,TRBV7-2,TGTGCCAGCACCCCTTGGGCAGGGATGATTCTACGGGAGCTGTTGTTT,CASTPWAGMILRELLF
NA,many,TRBJ1-1,TRBV29-1,TGCAGCGTTGATAGGGTTAGGGCGGTAATGAACACTGAAGCTTTCTTT,CSVDRVRAVMNTEAFF
NA,NA,TRBJ1-5,TRBV29-1,TGCAGCGTTACGGCAGGTGGGGTCAATCAGCCCCAGCATTTT,CSVTAGGVNQPQHF
NA,many,TRBJ1-1,TRBV7-3,TGTGCCAGCAGCTCGGACAGAGTCACTGAAGCTTTCTTT,CASSSDRVTEAFF
NA,few,TRBJ2-1,TRBV29-1,TGCAGCGTTGACACGGCTCCTGCCGATGGGGAACAGTTCTTC,CSVDTAPADGEQFF
NA,NA,TRBJ2-2,TRBV5-1,TGCGCCAGCAGCCCGGGACTGCGAACCGGGGAGCTGTTTTTT,CASSPGLRTGELFF